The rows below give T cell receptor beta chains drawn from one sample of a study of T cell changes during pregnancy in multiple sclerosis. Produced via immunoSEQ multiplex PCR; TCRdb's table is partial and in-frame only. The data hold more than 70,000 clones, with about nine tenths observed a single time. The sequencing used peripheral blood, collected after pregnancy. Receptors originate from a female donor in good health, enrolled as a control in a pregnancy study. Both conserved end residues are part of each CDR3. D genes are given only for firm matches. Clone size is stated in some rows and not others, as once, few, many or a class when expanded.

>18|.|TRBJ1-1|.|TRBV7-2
TGTGCCAGCAGCTTAGCCGGCGGGGCCTCACCCATAAACACTGAAGCTTTCTTT
CASSLAGGASPINTEAFF
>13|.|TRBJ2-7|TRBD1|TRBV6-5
TGTGCCAGCAGTTGGAACAGGGGATACGAGCAGTACTTC
CASSWNRGYEQYF
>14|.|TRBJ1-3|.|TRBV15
TGTGCCACCAGCAGTTACAGGGTTGGAAACACCATATATTTT
CATSSYRVGNTIYF
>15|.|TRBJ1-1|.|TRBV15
TGTGCCACCAGCAGTCCCTCAGGGCGACGGATTGAAGCTTTCTTT
CATSSPSGRRIEAFF
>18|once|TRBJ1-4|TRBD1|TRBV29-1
TGCAGTGCCCAGGGGGCTCTGGGTTTGTCACCAACTAATGAAAAACTGTTTTTT
CSAQGALGLSPTNEKLFF
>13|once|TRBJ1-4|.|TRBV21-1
TGTGCCAGCAGCAACAGCGGACGAAGTTCCCTGTTTTTT
CASSNSGRSSLFF
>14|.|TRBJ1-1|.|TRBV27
TGTGCCAGCAGTTTAAGGCAGGGGACCACTGAAGCTTTCTTT
CASSLRQGTTEAFF
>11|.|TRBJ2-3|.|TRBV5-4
TGTGCCAGCAGCTCTTCAGATACGCAGTATTTT
CASSSSDTQYF
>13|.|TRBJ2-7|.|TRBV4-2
TGTGCCAGCAGCTCCTCCGGTAGCTACGAGCAGTACTTC
CASSSSGSYEQYF
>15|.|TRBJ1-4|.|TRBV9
TGTGCCAGCAGCGTAGGTCCGGCAACTAATGAAAAACTGTTTTTT
CASSVGPATNEKLFF
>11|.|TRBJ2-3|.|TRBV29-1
TGCAGCGTTGAACAGGGAGATACGCAGTATTTT
CSVEQGDTQYF
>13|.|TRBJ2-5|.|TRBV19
TGTGCCAGTAGTATGAATGGGGCGGAGACCCAGTACTTC
CASSMNGAETQYF
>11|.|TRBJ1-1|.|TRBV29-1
TGCAGCGTTGCTACAGGGCCTGAAGCTTTCTTT
CSVATGPEAFF
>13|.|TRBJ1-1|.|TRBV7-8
TGTGCCAGCAGCTTAAGAGAGAACACTGAAGCTTTCTTT
CASSLRENTEAFF
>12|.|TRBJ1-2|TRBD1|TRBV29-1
TGCAGCGTTGCAGGACAGGTCTATGGCTACACCTTC
CSVAGQVYGYTF
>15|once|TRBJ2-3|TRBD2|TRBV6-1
TGTGCCAGCAGTGTCCTCGGGGGGGGAACAGATACGCAGTATTTT
CASSVLGGGTDTQYF
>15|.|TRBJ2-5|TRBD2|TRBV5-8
TGTGCCAGCAGCAAAGGACTAGCGCGAGGGGAGACCCAGTACTTC
CASSKGLARGETQYF
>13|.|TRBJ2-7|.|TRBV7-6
TGTGCCAGCAGCCCCCGGGTACTCGGCGAGCAGTACTTC
CASSPRVLGEQYF
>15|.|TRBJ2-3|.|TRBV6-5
TGTGCCAGCAGTTACGGACAAGAGAGCACAGATACGCAGTATTTT
CASSYGQESTDTQYF
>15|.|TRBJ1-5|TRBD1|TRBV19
TGTGCCAGTAGAGGACCGGGACAGGGGGCTCAGCCCCAGCATTTT
CASRGPGQGAQPQHF
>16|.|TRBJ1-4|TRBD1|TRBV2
TGTGCCAGCAGCCACCCCCGACAGGGGGCAGAAGAAAAACTGTTTTTT
CASSHPRQGAEEKLFF
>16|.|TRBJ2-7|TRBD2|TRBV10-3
TGTGCCATCAGTGAGTCAAAACGGGGGGGCCGTTACGAGCAGTACTTC
CAISESKRGGRYEQYF
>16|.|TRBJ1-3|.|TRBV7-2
TGTGCCAGCAGCCTGAGAACAGGGAGCTCTGGAAACACCATATATTTT
CASSLRTGSSGNTIYF
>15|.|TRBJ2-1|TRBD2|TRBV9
TGTGCCAGCAGCGGGGGACTAGCATCCTACAATGAGCAGTTCTTC
CASSGGLASYNEQFF
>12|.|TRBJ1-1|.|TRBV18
TGTGCCAGCTCCCTGGCTGTGGCAGAAGCTTTCTTT
CASSLAVAEAFF
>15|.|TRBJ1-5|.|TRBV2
TGTGCCAGCAGTCAGAGTCAGGCCAGCAATCAGCCCCAGCATTTT
CASSQSQASNQPQHF
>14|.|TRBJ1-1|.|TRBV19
TGTGCCAGTAGTATACAGGGGCCGTACACTGAAGCTTTCTTT
CASSIQGPYTEAFF
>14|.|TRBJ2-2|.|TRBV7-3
TGTGCCAGCAGCCGTACGTCGGGTACCGGGGAGCTGTTTTTT
CASSRTSGTGELFF
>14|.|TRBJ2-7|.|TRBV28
TGTGCCAGCAGTTTAGTCTTACAGGTTTACGAGCAGTACTTC
CASSLVLQVYEQYF
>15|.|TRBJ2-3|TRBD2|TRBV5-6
TGTGCCAGCAGCAAACTAGCGTTCCCCACAGATACGCAGTATTTT
CASSKLAFPTDTQYF
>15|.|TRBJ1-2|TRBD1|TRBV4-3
TGCGCCAGCAGCCAAGTCACAGGGGCGACGTATGGCTACACCTTC
CASSQVTGATYGYTF
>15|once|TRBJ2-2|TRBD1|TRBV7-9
TGTGCCAGCAGCGCCCGGACAGGGTCTACCGGGGAGCTGTTTTTT
CASSARTGSTGELFF
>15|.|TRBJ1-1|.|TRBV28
TGTGCCAGCAGTTTGGGGGGGACCATGAACACTGAAGCTTTCTTT
CASSLGGTMNTEAFF
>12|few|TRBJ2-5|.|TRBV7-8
TGTGCCAGCAGCTGGGGAGAAGAGACCCAGTACTTC
CASSWGEETQYF
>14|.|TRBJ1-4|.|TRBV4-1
TGCGCCAGCAGCCAAAAACGGACTAATGAAAAACTGTTTTTT
CASSQKRTNEKLFF
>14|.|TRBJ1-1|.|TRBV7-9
TGTGCCAGCAGCTTAGTGGGGACAATCACTGAAGCTTTCTTT
CASSLVGTITEAFF
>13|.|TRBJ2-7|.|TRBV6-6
TGTGCCAGCAGTTACTCGGCGGGTAACGAGCAGTACTTC
CASSYSAGNEQYF
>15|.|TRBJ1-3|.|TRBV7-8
TGTGCCAGCAGCCCCCGGACAGAATCTGGAAACACCATATATTTT
CASSPRTESGNTIYF
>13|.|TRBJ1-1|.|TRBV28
TGTGCCAGACAGGATAGGTCCGGGGGTGAAGCTTTCTTT
CARQDRSGGEAFF
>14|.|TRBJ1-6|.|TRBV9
TGTGCCAGCAGCGTAGGGGGAGGCGATGAGGAAGTCCACTTT
CASSVGGGDEEVHF
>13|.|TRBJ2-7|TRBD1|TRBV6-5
TGTGCCATCGATTCCGGGACAGCCTACGAGCAGTACTTC
CAIDSGTAYEQYF
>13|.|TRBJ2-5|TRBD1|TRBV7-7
TGTGCTAGCAGCTCGGGACAGCGAGAGACCCAGTACTTC
CASSSGQRETQYF
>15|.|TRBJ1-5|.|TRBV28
TGTGCCAGCAGTTCTGGAGGGGTCGTGGATCAGCCCCAGCATTTT
CASSSGGVVDQPQHF
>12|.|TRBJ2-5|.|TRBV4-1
TGCGCCAGCAGCCAAGATAGAGAGACCCAGTACTTC
CASSQDRETQYF
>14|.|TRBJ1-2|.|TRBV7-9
TGTGCCAGCAGCTTTTCGCAGGCTGGGTATGGCTACACCTTC
CASSFSQAGYGYTF